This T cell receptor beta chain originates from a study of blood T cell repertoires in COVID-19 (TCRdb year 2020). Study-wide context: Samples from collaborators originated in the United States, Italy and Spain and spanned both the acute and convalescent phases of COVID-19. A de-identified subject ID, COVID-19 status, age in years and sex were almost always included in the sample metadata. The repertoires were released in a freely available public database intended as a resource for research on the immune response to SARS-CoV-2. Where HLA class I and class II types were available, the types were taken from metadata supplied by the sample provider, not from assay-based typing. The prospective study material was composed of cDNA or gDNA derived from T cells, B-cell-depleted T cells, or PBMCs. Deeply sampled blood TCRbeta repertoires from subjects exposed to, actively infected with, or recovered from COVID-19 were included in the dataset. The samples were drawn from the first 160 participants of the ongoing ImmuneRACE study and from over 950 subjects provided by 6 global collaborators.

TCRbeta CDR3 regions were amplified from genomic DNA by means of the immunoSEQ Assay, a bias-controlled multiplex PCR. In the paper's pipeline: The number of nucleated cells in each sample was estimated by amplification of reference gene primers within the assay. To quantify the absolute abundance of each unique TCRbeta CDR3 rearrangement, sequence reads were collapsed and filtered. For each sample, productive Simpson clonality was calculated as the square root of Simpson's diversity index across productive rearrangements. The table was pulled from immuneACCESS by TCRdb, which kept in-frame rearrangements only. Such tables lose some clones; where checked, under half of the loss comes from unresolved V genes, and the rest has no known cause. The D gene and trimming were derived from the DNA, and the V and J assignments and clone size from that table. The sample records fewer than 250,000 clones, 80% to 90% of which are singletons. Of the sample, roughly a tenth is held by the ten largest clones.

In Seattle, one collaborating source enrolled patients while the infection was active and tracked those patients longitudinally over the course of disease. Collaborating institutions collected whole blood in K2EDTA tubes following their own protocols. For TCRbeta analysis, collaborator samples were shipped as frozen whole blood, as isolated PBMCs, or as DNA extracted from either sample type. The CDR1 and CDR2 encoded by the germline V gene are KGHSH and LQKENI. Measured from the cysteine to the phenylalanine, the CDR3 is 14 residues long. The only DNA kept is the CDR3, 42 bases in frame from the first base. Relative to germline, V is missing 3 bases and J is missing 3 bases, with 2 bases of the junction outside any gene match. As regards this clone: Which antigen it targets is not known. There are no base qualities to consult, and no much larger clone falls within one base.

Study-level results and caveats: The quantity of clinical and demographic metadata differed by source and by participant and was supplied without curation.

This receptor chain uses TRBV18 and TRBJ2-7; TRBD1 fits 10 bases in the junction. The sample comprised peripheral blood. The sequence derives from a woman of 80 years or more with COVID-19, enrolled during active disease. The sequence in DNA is TGTGCCAGCTCACCTGGGACAGGGGACTACGAGCAGTACTTC. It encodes CASSPGTGDYEQYF.